Listed here is a single T cell receptor (beta chain). The data originate from a study of blood T cell repertoires in COVID-19. Study in general: The study drew acute and convalescent COVID-19 samples from the United States, Italy and Spain.

The method was immunoSEQ multiplex PCR; TCRdb's version includes in-frame clones alone and lacks a portion of them. The sample consists of roughly 250,000 clones, 87% of them appearing once. CDR3 length: 16 amino acids. With 3 bases removed from V and 5 bases from J, the gap between germline ends came to 16 bases. CDR1 and CDR2 from the germline V gene are SGHAT and FQNNGV. Everyone who took part was about 18 to 90 years old, and they came from 20 to 25 US areas. The clonotype comes from a woman between 25 and 40 years old with acute COVID-19. The chain links TRBV11-2 to TRBJ1-4; D might be TRBD1 (6 bases). Sequenced input: PBMCs or T cells enriched from blood (not recorded which). CDR3 residues: CASSLRRTVLNEKLFF. DNA of the CDR3: TGTGCCAGCAGCTTGAGGCGGACAGTCTTGAATGAAAAACTGTTTTTT.